This T cell receptor (beta chain) is drawn from a study of beta chain features in type 1 diabetes. Every isolated RNA sample was fully reverse transcribed, so sequencing captured expressed TCRB transcripts. The method was immunoSEQ multiplex PCR; TCRdb's version includes in-frame clones alone and lacks a portion of them. This sample has approximately 120,000 clones, with about 40% found just once. V lost 10 bases and J 5 bases, leaving 11 bases between the germline ends. The CDR3 sequence is 11 residues long. Germline CDR1 MNHNY, CDR2 SVGAGI (reference sequence). Only one count was recorded for this clone.

The source of this sequence is a woman aged 18-35 years in good health. Sample: stem cell memory CD4+ T cells from blood. The chain is built from TRBV6-6 and TRBJ1-2; D perhaps matches TRBD1 (5 bases). The CDR3 region is CATYDSYGYTF. The CDR3 region has the DNA TGTGCCACCTACGACAGTTATGGCTACACCTTC.